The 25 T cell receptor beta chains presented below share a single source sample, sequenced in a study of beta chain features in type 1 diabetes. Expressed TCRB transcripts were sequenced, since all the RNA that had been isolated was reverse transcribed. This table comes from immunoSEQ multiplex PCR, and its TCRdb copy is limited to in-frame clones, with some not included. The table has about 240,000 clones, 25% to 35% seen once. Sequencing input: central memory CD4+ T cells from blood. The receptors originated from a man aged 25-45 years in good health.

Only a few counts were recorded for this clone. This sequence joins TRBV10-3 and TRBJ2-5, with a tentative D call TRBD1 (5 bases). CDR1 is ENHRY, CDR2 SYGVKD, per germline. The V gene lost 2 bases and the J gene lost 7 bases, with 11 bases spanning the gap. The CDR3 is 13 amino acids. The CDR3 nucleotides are TGTGCCATCAGTGAGGCAGGGTTGGTGACCCAGTACTTC. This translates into CAISEAGLVTQYF.

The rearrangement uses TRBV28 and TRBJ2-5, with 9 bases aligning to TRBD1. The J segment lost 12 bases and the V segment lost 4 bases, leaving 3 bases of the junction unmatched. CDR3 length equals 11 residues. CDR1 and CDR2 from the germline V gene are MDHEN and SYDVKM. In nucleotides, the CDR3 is TGTGCCAGCAGTTACCGGGACAGGGAGTACTTC. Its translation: CASSYRDREYF.

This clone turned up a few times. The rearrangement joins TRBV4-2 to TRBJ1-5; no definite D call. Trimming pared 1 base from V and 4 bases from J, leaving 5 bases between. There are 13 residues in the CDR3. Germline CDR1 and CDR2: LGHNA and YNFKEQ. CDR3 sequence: CASSQGTNQPQHF. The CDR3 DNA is TGTGCCAGCAGCCAAGGAACTAATCAGCCCCAGCATTTT.

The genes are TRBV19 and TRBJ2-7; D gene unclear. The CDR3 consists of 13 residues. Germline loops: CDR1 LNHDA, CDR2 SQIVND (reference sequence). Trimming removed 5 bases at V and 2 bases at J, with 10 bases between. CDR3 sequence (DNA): TGTGCCAGTAGTGCCGGTCTCACCTACGAGCAGTACTTC. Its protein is CASSAGLTYEQYF.

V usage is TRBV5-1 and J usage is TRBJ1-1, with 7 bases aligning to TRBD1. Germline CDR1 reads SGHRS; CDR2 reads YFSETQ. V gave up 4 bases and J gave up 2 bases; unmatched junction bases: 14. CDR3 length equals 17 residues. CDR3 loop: CASSRGQAPGGNTEAFF. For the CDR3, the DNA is TGCGCCAGCAGCCGCGGACAGGCCCCAGGGGGTAACACTGAAGCTTTCTTT.

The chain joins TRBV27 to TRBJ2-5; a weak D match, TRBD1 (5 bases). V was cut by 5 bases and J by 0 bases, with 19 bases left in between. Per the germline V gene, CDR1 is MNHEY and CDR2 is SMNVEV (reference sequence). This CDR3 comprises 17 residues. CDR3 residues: CASSPYRSQTYQETQYF. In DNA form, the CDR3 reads TGTGCCAGCAGTCCCTACAGGAGCCAAACGTACCAAGAGACCCAGTACTTC.

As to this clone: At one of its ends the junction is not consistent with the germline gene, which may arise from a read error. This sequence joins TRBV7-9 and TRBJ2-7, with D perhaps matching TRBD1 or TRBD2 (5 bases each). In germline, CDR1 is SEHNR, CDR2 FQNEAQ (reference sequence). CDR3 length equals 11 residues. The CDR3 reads CASSSEGTGNF. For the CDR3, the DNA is TGTGCCAGCAGCTCTGAGGGGACGGGGAACTTC.

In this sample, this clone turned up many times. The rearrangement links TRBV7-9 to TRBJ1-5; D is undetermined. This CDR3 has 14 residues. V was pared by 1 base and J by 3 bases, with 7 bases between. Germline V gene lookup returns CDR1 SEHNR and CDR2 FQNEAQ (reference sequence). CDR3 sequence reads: CASSLVGINQPQHF. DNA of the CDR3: TGTGCCAGCAGCTTAGTCGGGATCAATCAGCCCCAGCATTTT.

The CDR3: CASSVITGRGGTEAFF. CDR3 DNA: TGTGCCAGCAGCGTAATCACGGGGAGAGGGGGCACTGAAGCTTTCTTT. This chain links TRBV9 with TRBJ1-1; D possibly corresponds to TRBD1 (6 bases). V lost 1 base and J lost 4, with 17 bases in between. Germline loops: CDR1 SGDLS, CDR2 YYNGEE. The CDR3 totals 16 residues.

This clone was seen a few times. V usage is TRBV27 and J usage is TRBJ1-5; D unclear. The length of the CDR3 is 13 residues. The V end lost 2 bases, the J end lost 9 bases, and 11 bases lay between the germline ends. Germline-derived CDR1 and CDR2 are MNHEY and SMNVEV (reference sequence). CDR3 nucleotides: TGTGCCAGCAGTTTAGAGGTGGGGATGCCCCAGCATTTT. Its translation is CASSLEVGMPQHF.

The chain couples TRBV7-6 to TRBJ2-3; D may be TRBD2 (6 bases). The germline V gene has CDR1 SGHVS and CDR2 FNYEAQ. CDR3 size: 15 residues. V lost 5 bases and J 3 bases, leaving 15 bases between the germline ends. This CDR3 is CASSLGTLGTDTQYF. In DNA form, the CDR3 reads TGTGCCAGCAGCCTCGGGACTCTGGGGACAGATACGCAGTATTTT.

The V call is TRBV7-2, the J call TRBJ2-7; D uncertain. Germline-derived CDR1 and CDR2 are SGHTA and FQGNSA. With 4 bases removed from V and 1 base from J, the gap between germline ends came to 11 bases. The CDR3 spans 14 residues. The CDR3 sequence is CASSYGTGSYEQYF. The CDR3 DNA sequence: TGTGCCAGCAGCTATGGAACCGGTTCCTACGAGCAGTACTTC.

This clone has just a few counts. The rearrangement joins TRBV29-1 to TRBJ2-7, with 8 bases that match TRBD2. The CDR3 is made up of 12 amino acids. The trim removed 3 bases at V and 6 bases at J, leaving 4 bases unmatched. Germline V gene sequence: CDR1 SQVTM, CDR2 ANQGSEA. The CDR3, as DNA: TGCAGCGTTGATGGAAGCGGGAGCGAGCAGTACTTC. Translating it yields CSVDGSGSEQYF.

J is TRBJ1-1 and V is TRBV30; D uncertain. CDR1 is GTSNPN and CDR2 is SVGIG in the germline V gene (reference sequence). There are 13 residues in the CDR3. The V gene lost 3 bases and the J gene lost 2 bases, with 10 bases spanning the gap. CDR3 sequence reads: CAWREAGNTEAFF. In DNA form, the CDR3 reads TGTGCCTGGAGAGAGGCAGGAAACACTGAAGCTTTCTTT.

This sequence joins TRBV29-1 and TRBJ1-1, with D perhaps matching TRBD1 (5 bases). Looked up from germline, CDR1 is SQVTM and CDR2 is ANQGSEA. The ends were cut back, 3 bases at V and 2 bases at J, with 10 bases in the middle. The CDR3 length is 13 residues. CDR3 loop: CSVEWGRNTEAFF. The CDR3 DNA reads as TGCAGCGTTGAGTGGGGCAGAAACACTGAAGCTTTCTTT.

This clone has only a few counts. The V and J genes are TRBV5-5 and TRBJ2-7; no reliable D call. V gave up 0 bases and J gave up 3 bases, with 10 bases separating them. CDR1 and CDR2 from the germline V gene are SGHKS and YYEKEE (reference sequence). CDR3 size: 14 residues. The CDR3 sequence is CASSLGAAVYEQYF. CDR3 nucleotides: TGTGCCAGCAGCTTGGGAGCTGCGGTCTACGAGCAGTACTTC.

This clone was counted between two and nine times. CDR3 DNA: TGTGCCTTAAATCCATCTAAAAACATTCAGTACTTC. Its protein is CALNPSKNIQYF. The rearrangement joins TRBV30 to TRBJ2-4; D gene uncertain. V was clipped by 7 bases and J by 4 bases, with 11 bases between them. The germline V gene has CDR1 GTSNPN and CDR2 SVGIG (reference sequence). This CDR3 is built from 12 residues.

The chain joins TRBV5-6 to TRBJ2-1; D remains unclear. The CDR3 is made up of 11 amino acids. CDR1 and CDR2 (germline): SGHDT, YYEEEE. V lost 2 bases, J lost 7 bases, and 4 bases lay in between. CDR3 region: CASSFSNEQFF. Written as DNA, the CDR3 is TGTGCCAGCAGCTTCTCAAATGAGCAGTTCTTC.

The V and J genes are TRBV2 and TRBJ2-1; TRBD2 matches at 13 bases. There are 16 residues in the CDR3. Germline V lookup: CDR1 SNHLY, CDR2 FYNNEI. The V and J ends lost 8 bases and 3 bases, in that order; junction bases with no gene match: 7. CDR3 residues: CASGRTSGRDYNEQFF. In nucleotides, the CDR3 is TGTGCCAGCGGGAGGACTAGCGGGAGAGACTACAATGAGCAGTTCTTC.

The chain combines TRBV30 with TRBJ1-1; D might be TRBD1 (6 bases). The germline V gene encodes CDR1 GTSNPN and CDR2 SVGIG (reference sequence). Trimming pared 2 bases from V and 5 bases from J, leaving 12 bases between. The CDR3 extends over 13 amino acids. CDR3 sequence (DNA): TGTGCCTGGAGTCCACAGGGTTTTACTGAAGCTTTCTTT. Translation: CAWSPQGFTEAFF.

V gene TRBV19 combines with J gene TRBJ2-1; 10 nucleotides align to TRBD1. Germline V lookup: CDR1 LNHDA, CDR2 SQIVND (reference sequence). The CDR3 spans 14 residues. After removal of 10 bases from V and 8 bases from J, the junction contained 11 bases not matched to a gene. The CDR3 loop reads CATYDRGLVDEQFF. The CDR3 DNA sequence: TGTGCCACTTATGACAGGGGGCTTGTCGATGAGCAGTTCTTC.

The CDR3 sequence: CASSLSPYTDTQYF. Here the CDR3 DNA reads TGTGCCAGCAGCCTCAGTCCCTACACAGATACGCAGTATTTT. V gene TRBV7-2 combines with J gene TRBJ2-3; D unresolved. V was trimmed by 5 bases and J by 2 bases, leaving 11 bases between them. This CDR3 is 14 amino acids long. Germline lookup yields CDR1 SGHTA and CDR2 FQGNSA. Drawing the rest from reference TRBV7-2 and TRBJ2-3, the complete variable domain is GAGVSQSPSNKVTEKGKDVELRCDPISGHTALYWYRQSLGQGLEFLIYFQGNSAPDKSGLPSDRFSAERTGGSVSTLTIQRTQQEDSAVYLCASSLSPYTDTQYFGPGTRLTVL.

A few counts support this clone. CDR3 coding DNA: TGTGCCAGCAGCAACCGGACAGGGGGCAGTGAAGCTTTCTTT. Translated: CASSNRTGGSEAFF. The chain recombines TRBV13 with TRBJ1-1, with 11 positions matching TRBD1. The germline V gene has CDR1 PRHDT and CDR2 FYEKMQ (reference sequence). Trimming cost V 5 bases and J 7 bases; bases outside gene matches: 6. The CDR3 totals 14 residues.

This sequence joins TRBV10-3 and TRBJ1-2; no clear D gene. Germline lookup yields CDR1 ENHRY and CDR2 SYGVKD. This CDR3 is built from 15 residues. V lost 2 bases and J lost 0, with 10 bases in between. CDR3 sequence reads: CAISEAVTANYGYTF. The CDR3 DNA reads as TGTGCCATCAGTGAGGCGGTTACGGCTAACTATGGCTACACCTTC.

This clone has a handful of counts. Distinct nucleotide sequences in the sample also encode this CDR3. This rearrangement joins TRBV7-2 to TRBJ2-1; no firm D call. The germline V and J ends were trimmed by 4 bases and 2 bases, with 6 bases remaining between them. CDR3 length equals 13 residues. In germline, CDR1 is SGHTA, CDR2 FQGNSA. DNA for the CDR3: TGTGCCAGCAGCTCGCACACCTACAATGAGCAGTTCTTC. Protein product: CASSSHTYNEQFF.